Presented here are 30 T cell receptor beta chains from one specimen sequenced in a study of cytotoxic CD8 clonotypes in ibrutinib-treated CLL. Sequencing was performed with immunoSEQ multiplex PCR; in TCRdb, only in-frame clones are kept and a portion is missing. The table shows over 140,000 clones, with around 84% occurring only once. Material: PBMCs, obtained after 36 months of ibrutinib treatment. Receptors originate from a human donor with chronic lymphocytic leukemia.

This rearrangement joins TRBV10-1 to TRBJ2-2; the D is unclear. V was trimmed by 6 bases and J by 3 bases, leaving 5 bases between them. The CDR3 is 12 residues long. Germline V gene data show CDR1 as WNHNN and CDR2 as SYGVQD (reference sequence). CDR3 protein: CASSRYTGELFF. CDR3 sequence (DNA): TGCGCCAGCAGCCGCTACACCGGGGAGCTGTTTTTT.

The rearrangement links TRBV4-1 to TRBJ2-2, with 7 bases lining up with TRBD1. The ends lost 6 bases at V and 4 bases at J; junction bases unmatched: 11. There are 16 residues in the CDR3. CDR1 is MGHRA, CDR2 YSYEKL, per germline. CDR3 protein: CASSHTPGQPTGELFF. Written as DNA, the CDR3 is TGCGCCAGCAGTCATACACCGGGACAGCCCACCGGGGAGCTGTTTTTT.

The rearrangement links TRBV18 to TRBJ1-1; D gene unclear. CDR3 length: 14 residues. Germline V gene data show CDR1 as KGHSH and CDR2 as LQKENI. V lost 0 bases, J lost 0 bases, and 5 bases lay in between. The DNA of the CDR3 is TGTGCCAGCTCACCACCGCCACTGAACACTGAAGCTTTCTTT. It specifies CASSPPPLNTEAFF.

The rearrangement links TRBV2 to TRBJ1-1; D is unresolved. Trimming stripped 4 bases from V and 2 bases from J, with 8 bases between. The germline CDR1 and CDR2 sequences are SNHLY and FYNNEI. The CDR3 covers 13 residues. This CDR3 reads CASSVLINTEAFF. The CDR3 DNA reads TGTGCCAGCAGTGTTCTGATTAACACTGAAGCTTTCTTT.

This chain uses TRBV7-9 with TRBJ1-5, with D unresolved. The CDR3 contains 13 residues. V lost 4 bases, J lost 4 bases, and 8 bases lay in between. The germline V gene has CDR1 SEHNR and CDR2 FQNEAQ (reference sequence). CDR3 nucleotides: TGTGCCAGCAGCTCGAACCTTAATCAGCCCCAGCATTTT. Translated: CASSSNLNQPQHF.

The chain joins TRBV4-1 to TRBJ2-3; 16 bases match TRBD2. V shed 5 bases, J shed 4 bases, and the junction held 6 bases outside the gene matches. The CDR3 loop spans 17 amino acids. Germline-derived CDR1 and CDR2 are MGHRA and YSYEKL. As DNA, the CDR3 is TGCGCCAGCAGCAGGGGGACTAGCGGGGGGGCCCCAGATACGCAGTATTTT. Its translation: CASSRGTSGGAPDTQYF.

This chain links TRBV30 with TRBJ2-1, with D tentatively TRBD1 or TRBD2 (5 bases each). CDR1 and CDR2 (germline): GTSNPN, SVGIG (reference sequence). The CDR3 covers 16 residues. Trimming pared 4 bases from V and 1 base from J, leaving 17 bases between. CDR3 DNA: TGTGCCTGGAAATTAGCCGGGACCGAATCCTACAATGAGCAGTTCTTC. This gives the protein CAWKLAGTESYNEQFF.

The chain carries TRBV6-5 and TRBJ1-5; no reliable D call. Per germline, CDR1 MNHEY and CDR2 SVGAGI. V lost 6 bases and J lost 5, with 14 bases in between. The CDR3 spans 14 residues. Here the CDR3 DNA reads TGTGCCAGCAGAAGGAGGGTTTGGGATCAGCCCCAGCATTTT. This gives the protein CASRRRVWDQPQHF.

The chain uses TRBV2 and TRBJ1-2, with 8 positions matching TRBD1. The CDR3 is made up of 17 amino acids. From germline, CDR1 is SNHLY and CDR2 FYNNEI. Unmatched junction bases numbered 14, after V lost 4 bases and J lost 4 bases. The DNA for the CDR3 is TGTGCCAGCAGTGGGTCAAAGATACCGGGACAGGCCTATGGCTACACCTTC. This gives the protein CASSGSKIPGQAYGYTF.

This sequence joins TRBV15 and TRBJ2-3; the D gene could be TRBD1 or TRBD2 (6 bases each). V lost 1 base and J lost 6, with 11 bases in between. CDR3 length: 14 residues. Germline lookup yields CDR1 LNHNV and CDR2 YYDKDF (reference sequence). CDR3 nucleotides: TGTGCCACCAGCAGAGTCCGAGGGGGGGATACGCAGTATTTT. Translation gives CATSRVRGGDTQYF. Full variable domain (outside the CDR3, taken from reference TRBV15 and TRBJ2-3): DAMVIQNPRYQVTQFGKPVTLSCSQTLNHNVMYWYQQKSSQAPKLLFHYYDKDFNNEADTPDNFQSRRPNTSFCFLDIRSPGLGDTAMYLCATSRVRGGDTQYFGPGTRLTVL.

The chain carries TRBV5-1 and TRBJ1-2, with 8 bases aligning to TRBD1. The J segment lost 10 bases and the V segment lost 0 bases, leaving 5 bases of the junction unmatched. The CDR3 is made up of 13 amino acids. Germline CDR1 and CDR2: SGHRS and YFSETQ. In DNA, the CDR3 is TGCGCCAGCAGCTTGGCGGGACAGGACTTCTACACCTTC. This encodes CASSLAGQDFYTF.

This chain joins TRBV18 and TRBJ2-5; 7 bases line up with TRBD1. Germline values: CDR1 KGHSH, CDR2 LQKENI. The CDR3 consists of 14 residues. Trimming at V came to 4 bases and at J to 5 bases, leaving 7 bases not matched to a gene. The CDR3 nucleotides read TGTGCCAGCTCACTCGACAGGGTTGTTGAGACCCAGTACTTC. It is translated as CASSLDRVVETQYF. Complete variable domain (other parts from reference TRBV18 and TRBJ2-5): NAGVMQNPRHLVRRRGQEARLRCSPMKGHSHVYWYRQLPEEGLKFMVYLQKENIIDESGMPKERFSAEFPKEGPSILRIQQVVRGDSAAYFCASSLDRVVETQYFGPGTRLLVL.

The chain joins TRBV27 to TRBJ1-1, with no clear D. Trimming removed 2 bases from V and 3 bases from J, with 13 bases in between. The CDR3 covers 15 residues. Germline-derived CDR1 and CDR2 are MNHEY and SMNVEV (reference sequence). The CDR3 sequence is CASSLQATGYTEAFF. CDR3 in DNA: TGTGCCAGCAGTTTACAGGCGACGGGCTACACTGAAGCTTTCTTT.

The rearrangement uses TRBV7-2 and TRBJ2-3, with 7 bases identical to TRBD2. V lost 4 bases to trimming and J lost 1 base; unmatched junction nucleotides: 8. The germline gives CDR1 SGHTA, CDR2 FQGNSA. This CDR3 has 16 amino acids. The CDR3 DNA follows: TGTGCCAGCAGCTCCCGCGGGACTACACGCACAGATACGCAGTATTTT. Its protein product is CASSSRGTTRTDTQYF.

The rearrangement uses TRBV7-9 and TRBJ2-7; maybe TRBD1 (6 bases). Germline V CDR1 and CDR2: SEHNR, FQNEAQ (reference sequence). The V end was cut by 0 bases, the J end by 3 bases, with 12 bases between. This CDR3 spans 15 amino acids. CDR3 sequence reads: CASSLAQGFYYEQYF. DNA of the CDR3: TGTGCCAGCAGCTTAGCCCAGGGGTTTTACTACGAGCAGTACTTC.

CDR3 DNA sequence: TGTGCCAGCAGCTTGGACAAAGTCCATACGCAGTATTTT. Amino acids: CASSLDKVHTQYF. This chain uses TRBV5-4 with TRBJ2-3; D not certain. Trimming cost V 0 bases and J 7 bases, with 9 bases left between them. The germline V gene encodes CDR1 SGHNT and CDR2 YYREEE (reference sequence). The CDR3 is 13 residues long.

The rearrangement joins TRBV6-1 to TRBJ2-7; 12 nucleotides line up with TRBD2. The J segment lost 7 bases and the V segment lost 7 bases, leaving 11 bases of the junction unmatched. Germline CDR1 is MNHNS and CDR2 is SASEGT. This CDR3 has 15 residues. The CDR3 loop reads CASIQWTSGDREQYF. In nucleotides, the CDR3 is TGTGCCAGCATCCAATGGACTAGCGGGGACCGTGAGCAGTACTTC.

V and J are TRBV5-8 and TRBJ1-3; D is possibly TRBD1 (5 bases). This CDR3 is 15 amino acids long. Germline V CDR1 and CDR2: SGHTS, YDEGEE. The V and J ends lost 4 bases and 0 bases respectively, with 11 bases between them. The CDR3 reads CASSPRGSSGNTIYF. DNA of the CDR3: TGTGCCAGCAGCCCGAGGGGCAGCTCTGGAAACACCATATATTTT.

The rearrangement uses TRBV10-3 and TRBJ1-2; a weak D match, TRBD1 (5 bases). There are 17 residues in the CDR3. Germline CDR1 and CDR2: ENHRY and SYGVKD. V lost 0 bases and J lost 1, with 15 bases in between. The CDR3 loop reads CAISESSRWQGNYGYTF. As DNA, the CDR3 is TGTGCCATCAGTGAGTCGTCTCGTTGGCAGGGTAACTATGGCTACACCTTC.

The chain links TRBV5-6 to TRBJ2-2; D is unclear. From germline, CDR1 is SGHDT and CDR2 YYEEEE. The CDR3 loop spans 13 amino acids. Trimming took 4 bases from V and 8 from J, leaving 12 bases between them. CDR3 sequence (DNA): TGTGCCAGCAGCGAGGCCGGAGTGGGGGAGCTGTTTTTT. Protein product: CASSEAGVGELFF.

This rearrangement joins TRBV4-1 to TRBJ2-7, with D possibly TRBD2 on 6 matching bases. Looked up from germline, CDR1 is MGHRA and CDR2 is YSYEKL. Trimming removed 0 bases from V and 0 bases from J, with 9 bases in between. The CDR3 has 15 residues. This chain's CDR3 is CASSQESGDSYEQYF. In DNA form, the CDR3 reads TGCGCCAGCAGCCAAGAATCGGGGGACTCCTACGAGCAGTACTTC.

This clone is a singleton in its sample. The chain links TRBV7-9 to TRBJ2-7; the match to TRBD1 covers 8 bases. CDR3 length: 19 residues. Trimming took 2 bases from V and 4 from J; bases not matched to a gene: 19. The germline gives CDR1 SEHNR, CDR2 FQNEAQ (reference sequence). The CDR3 nucleotides are TGTGCCAGCAGCTTATTTCTCGGGCAAAAACAGGGGGTGGCATACGAGCAGTACTTC. Protein sequence: CASSLFLGQKQGVAYEQYF. Full variable domain (rest looked up from reference TRBV7-9 and TRBJ2-7): DTGVSQNPRHKITKRGQNVTFRCDPISEHNRLYWYRQTLGQGPEFLTYFQNEAQLEKSRLLSDRFSAERPKGSFSTLEIQRTEQGDSAMYLCASSLFLGQKQGVAYEQYFGPGTRLTVT.

The chain recombines TRBV6-5 with TRBJ2-1; TRBD1 might be the D (5 bases). CDR1 is MNHEY, CDR2 SVGAGI, per germline. CDR3 length: 12 amino acids. With 5 bases removed from V and 3 bases from J, the gap between germline ends came to 5 bases. CDR3 nucleotide sequence: TGTGCCAGCAGTAGGGGCTACAATGAGCAGTTCTTC. Translation gives CASSRGYNEQFF.

The chain carries TRBV6-5 and TRBJ1-5, with 7 nucleotides matching TRBD1. The junction had 7 bases not matched to a gene; V was cut back by 4 bases and J by 4 bases. This CDR3 region has 15 residues. Germline V gene lookup returns CDR1 MNHEY and CDR2 SVGAGI. As DNA, the CDR3 is TGTGCCAGCAGTTCCGCGACAGGGAAGAATCAGCCCCAGCATTTT. Translation gives CASSSATGKNQPQHF.

This clone has only one observation. The chain has TRBV5-1 and TRBJ1-1; possibly TRBD1 for D (5 bases). The CDR3 covers 16 residues. Trimming cost V 4 bases and J 2 bases, with 18 bases left between them. CDR1 is SGHRS, CDR2 YFSETQ, per germline. CDR3 coding DNA: TGCGCCAGCAGCCGCCCTATTGGAGACAGCAACACTGAAGCTTTCTTT. This gives the protein CASSRPIGDSNTEAFF.

V gene TRBV4-1 combines with J gene TRBJ1-4, with D hard to call. This CDR3 is 13 amino acids long. The germline CDR1 and CDR2 sequences are MGHRA and YSYEKL. V dropped 4 bases and J dropped 8 bases, with 11 bases sitting between them. CDR3 bases: TGCGCCAGCAGCCTTACTTCACAGGAAAAACTGTTTTTT. Translation gives CASSLTSQEKLFF.

The J gene is TRBJ2-2, the V gene TRBV11-2; tentative D call: TRBD1 (6 bases). CDR3 length: 18 amino acids. Germline CDR1 SGHAT, CDR2 FQNNGV. The V end was cut by 8 bases, the J end by 6 bases, with 28 bases between. The CDR3: CASRSQGSGQSLAGELFF. The CDR3 DNA reads as TGTGCCAGCCGCTCGCAAGGTTCCGGACAGTCGTTGGCCGGGGAGCTGTTTTTT.

This clone has more than one count but fewer than ten. The chain has TRBV30 and TRBJ2-2; no reliable D call. Germline V gene data show CDR1 as GTSNPN and CDR2 as SVGIG (reference sequence). The CDR3 is made up of 15 amino acids. V was clipped by 0 bases and J by 6 bases, with 14 bases between them. CDR3 bases: TGTGCCTGGAGTGTATCAGGAGTGGGTGCCGGGGAGCTGTTTTTT. It codes for CAWSVSGVGAGELFF.

This chain joins TRBV29-1 and TRBJ2-7; 7 nucleotides agree with TRBD1. Germline V lookup: CDR1 SQVTM, CDR2 ANQGSEA. V lost 7 bases, J lost 3 bases, and 3 bases stayed unmatched. The CDR3 runs 11 residues. The CDR3 loop is CSAGTVYEQYF. CDR3 DNA sequence: TGCAGCGCCGGGACAGTCTACGAGCAGTACTTC.

V usage is TRBV10-3 and J usage is TRBJ1-2, with 11 bases lining up with TRBD1. The CDR3 has 16 amino acids. V lost 3 bases, J lost 6 bases, and 9 bases stayed unmatched. Germline-derived CDR1 and CDR2 are ENHRY and SYGVKD. In DNA form, the CDR3 reads TGTGCCATCAGTGATTTGGACAGGGGGCTGGATGATGGCTACACCTTC. Residues: CAISDLDRGLDDGYTF.